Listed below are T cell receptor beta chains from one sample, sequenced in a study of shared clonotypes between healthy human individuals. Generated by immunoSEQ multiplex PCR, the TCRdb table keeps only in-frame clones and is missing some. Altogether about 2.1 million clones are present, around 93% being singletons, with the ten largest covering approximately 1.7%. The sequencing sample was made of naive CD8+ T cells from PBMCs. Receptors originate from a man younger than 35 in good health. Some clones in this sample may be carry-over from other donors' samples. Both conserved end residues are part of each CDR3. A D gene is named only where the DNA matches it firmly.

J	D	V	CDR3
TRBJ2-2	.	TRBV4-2	CASSQVGDTGELFF
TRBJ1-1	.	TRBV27	CASSLRVTNTEAFF
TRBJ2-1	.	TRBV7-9	CASSSTGEWNEQFF
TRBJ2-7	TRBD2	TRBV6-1	CASSDWTSGGYEQYF
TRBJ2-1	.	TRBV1	CTSSQEGQDNEQFF
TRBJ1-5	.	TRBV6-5	CASSTGNQPQHF
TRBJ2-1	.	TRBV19	CATMGRATYNEQFF
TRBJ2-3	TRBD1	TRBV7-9	CASSWTGEKDTQYF
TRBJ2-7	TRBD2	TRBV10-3	CAISESPRTSGAYEQYF
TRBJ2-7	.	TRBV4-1	CASSLRRDYEQYF
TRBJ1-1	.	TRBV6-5	CASSSSGEAFF
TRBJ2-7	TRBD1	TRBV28	CASSPGTGAYEQYF
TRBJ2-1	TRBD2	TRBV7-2	CASSVLAGVTNEQFF
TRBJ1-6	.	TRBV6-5	CASSYSVMGDSPLHF
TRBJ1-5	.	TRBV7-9	CASSLQGSNQPQHF
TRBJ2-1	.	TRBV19	CASSTQSRISYNEQFF
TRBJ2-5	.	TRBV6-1	CASSEGLSAAQETQYF
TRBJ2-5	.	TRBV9	CASSGSGVQETQYF
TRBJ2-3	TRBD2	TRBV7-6	CASSRLAGVPDTQYF
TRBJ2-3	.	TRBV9	CASSATGGIPDTQYF
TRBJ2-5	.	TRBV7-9	CASSLTTSTWETQYF
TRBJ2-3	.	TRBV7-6	CASSLEAHSTDTQYF
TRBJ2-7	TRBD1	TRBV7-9	CASSEGASYEQYF
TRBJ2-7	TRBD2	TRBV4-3	CASSPGTSSYEQYF
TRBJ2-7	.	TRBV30	CACKPKLTAVYEQYF
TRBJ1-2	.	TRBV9	CASSVGGSGYTF
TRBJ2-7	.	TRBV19	CASSTGGAPYEQYF
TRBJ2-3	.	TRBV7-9	CASSLVGSGPADTQYF
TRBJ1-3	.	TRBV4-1	CASSQVVRATGNTIYF